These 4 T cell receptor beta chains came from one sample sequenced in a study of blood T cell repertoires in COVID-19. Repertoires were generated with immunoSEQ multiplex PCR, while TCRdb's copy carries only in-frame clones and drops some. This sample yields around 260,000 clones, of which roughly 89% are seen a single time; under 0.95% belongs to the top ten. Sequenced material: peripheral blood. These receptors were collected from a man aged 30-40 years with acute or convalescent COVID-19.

The CDR3 loop is CASSQTQGWETQYF. For the CDR3, the DNA is TGTGCCAGCAGCCAAACCCAGGGTTGGGAGACCCAGTACTTC. The chain has TRBV4-2 and TRBJ2-5; a possible D gene is TRBD1 (5 bases). This CDR3 region has 14 residues. The germline V gene has CDR1 LGHNA and CDR2 YNFKEQ. V gave up 2 bases and J gave up 5 bases, with 12 bases separating them.

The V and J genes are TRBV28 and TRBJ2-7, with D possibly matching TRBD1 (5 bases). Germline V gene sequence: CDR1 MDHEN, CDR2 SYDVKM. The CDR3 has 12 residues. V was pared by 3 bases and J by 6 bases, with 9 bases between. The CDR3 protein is CASSLLGVEQYF. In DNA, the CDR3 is TGTGCCAGCAGTTTGCTAGGGGTCGAGCAGTACTTC.

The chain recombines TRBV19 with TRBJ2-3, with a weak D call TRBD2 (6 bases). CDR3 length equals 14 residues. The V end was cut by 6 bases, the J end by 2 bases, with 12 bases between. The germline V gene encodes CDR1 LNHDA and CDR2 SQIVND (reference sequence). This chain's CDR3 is CASRTGLNTDTQYF. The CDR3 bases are TGTGCCAGTAGAACAGGACTAAACACAGATACGCAGTATTTT.

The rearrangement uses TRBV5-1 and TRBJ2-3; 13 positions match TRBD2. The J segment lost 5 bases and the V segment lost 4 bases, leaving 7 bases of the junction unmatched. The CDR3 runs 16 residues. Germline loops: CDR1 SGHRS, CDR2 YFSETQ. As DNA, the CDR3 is TGCGCCAGCAGCGTGACTAGCGGGGGGTCTTTAGATACGCAGTATTTT. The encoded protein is CASSVTSGGSLDTQYF.